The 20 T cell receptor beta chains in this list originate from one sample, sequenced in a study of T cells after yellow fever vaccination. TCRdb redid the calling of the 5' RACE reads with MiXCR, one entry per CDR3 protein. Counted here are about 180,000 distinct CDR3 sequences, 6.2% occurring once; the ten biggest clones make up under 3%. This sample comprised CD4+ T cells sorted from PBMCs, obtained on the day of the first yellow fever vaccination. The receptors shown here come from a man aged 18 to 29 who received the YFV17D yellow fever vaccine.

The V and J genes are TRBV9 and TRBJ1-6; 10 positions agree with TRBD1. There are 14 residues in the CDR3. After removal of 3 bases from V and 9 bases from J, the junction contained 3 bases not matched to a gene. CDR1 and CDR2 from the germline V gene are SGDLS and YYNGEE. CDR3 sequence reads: CASSGGQGPSPLHF. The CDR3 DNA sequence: TGTGCCAGCAGCGGGGGACAGGGGCCTTCACCCCTCCACTTT.

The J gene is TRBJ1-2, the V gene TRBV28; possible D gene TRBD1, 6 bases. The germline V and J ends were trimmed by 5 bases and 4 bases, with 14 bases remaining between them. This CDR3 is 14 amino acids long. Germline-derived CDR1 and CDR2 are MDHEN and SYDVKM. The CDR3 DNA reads TGTGCCAGCAGTATCCCGACAGGACCCTATGGCTACACCTTC. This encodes CASSIPTGPYGYTF.

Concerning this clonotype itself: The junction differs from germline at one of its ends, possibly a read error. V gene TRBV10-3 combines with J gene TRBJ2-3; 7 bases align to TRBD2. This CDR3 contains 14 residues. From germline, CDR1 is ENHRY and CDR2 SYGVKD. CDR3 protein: CATQGRIGGDKQYF. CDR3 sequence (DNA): TGTGCCACCCAAGGGAGAATTGGGGGGGATAAGCAGTATTTT.

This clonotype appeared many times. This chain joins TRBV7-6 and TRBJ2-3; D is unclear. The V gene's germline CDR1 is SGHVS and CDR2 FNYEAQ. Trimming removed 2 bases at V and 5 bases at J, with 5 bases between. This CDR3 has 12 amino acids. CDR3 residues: CASSLWKDTQYF. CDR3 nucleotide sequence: TGTGCCAGCAGCTTATGGAAAGATACGCAGTATTTT.

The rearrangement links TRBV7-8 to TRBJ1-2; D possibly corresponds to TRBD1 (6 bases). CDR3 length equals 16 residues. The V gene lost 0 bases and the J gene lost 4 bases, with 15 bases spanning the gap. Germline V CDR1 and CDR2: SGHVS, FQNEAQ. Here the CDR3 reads CASSLALGGGSYGYTF. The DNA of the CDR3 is TGTGCCAGCAGCTTAGCGCTGGGGGGGGGCTCCTATGGCTACACCTTC.

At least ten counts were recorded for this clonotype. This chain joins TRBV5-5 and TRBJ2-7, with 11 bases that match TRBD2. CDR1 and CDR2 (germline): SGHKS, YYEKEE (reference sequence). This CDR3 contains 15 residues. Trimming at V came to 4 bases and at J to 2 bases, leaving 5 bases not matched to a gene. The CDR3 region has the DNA TGTGCCAGCAGCCCTAGCGGGGGGACCGCCTACGAGCAGTACGTC. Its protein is CASSPSGGTAYEQYV.

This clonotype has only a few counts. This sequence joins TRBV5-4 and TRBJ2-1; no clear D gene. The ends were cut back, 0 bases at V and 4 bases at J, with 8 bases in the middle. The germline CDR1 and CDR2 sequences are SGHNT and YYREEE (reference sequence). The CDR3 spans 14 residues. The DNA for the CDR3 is TGTGCCAGCAGCTTGGTCGGACGGTACAATGAGCAGTTCTTC. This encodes CASSLVGRYNEQFF.

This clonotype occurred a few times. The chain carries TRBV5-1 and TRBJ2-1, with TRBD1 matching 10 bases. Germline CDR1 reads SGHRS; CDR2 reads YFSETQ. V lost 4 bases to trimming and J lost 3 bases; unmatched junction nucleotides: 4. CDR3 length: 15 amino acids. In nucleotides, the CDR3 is TGCGCCAGCAGCAGGACAGGGGGTCTCTACAATGAGCAGTTCTTC. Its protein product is CASSRTGGLYNEQFF.

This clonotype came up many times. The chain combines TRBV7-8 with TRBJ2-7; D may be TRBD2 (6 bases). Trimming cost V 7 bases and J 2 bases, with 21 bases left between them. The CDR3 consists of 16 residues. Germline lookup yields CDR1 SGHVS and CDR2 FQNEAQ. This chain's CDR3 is CASTVSPGLSTYEQYF. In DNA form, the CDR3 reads TGTGCCAGCACCGTTTCCCCGGGACTTAGTACCTACGAGCAGTACTTC.

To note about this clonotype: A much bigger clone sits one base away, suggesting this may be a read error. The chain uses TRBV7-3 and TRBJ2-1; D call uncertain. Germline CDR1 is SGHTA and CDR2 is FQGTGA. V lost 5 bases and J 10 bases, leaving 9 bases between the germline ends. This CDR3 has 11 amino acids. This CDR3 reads CASSIMGEQFF. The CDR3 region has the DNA TGTGCCAGCAGCATAATGGGGGAGCAGTTCTTC. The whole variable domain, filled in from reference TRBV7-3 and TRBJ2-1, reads GAGVSQTPSNKVTEKGKYVELRCDPISGHTALYWYRQSLGQGPEFLIYFQGTGAADDSGLPNDRFFAVRPEGSVSTLKIQRTERGDSAVYLCASSIMGEQFFGPGTRLTVL.

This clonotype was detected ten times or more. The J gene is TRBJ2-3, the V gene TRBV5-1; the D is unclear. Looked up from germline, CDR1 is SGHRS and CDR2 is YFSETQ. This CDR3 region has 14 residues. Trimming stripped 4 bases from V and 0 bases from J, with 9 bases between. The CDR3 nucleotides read TGCGCCAGCAGCGTGTATTCTAGCACAGATACGCAGTATTTT. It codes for CASSVYSSTDTQYF.

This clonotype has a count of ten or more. For the CDR3, the DNA is TGTGCCAGCACCTCCCAAGGAGAGACCCAGTACTTC. Translation: CASTSQGETQYF. V and J are TRBV6-5 and TRBJ2-5; D remains ambiguous. The CDR3 covers 12 residues. V was cut by 7 bases and J by 4 bases, with 10 bases left in between. CDR1 and CDR2 (germline): MNHEY, SVGAGI.

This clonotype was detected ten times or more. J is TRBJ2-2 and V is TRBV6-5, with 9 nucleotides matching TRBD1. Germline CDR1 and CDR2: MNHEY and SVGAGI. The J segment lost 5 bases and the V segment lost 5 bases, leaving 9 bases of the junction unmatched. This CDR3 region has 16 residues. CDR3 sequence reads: CASSTRQGVRTGELFF. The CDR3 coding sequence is TGTGCCAGCAGTACCCGACAGGGGGTGAGGACCGGGGAGCTGTTTTTT.

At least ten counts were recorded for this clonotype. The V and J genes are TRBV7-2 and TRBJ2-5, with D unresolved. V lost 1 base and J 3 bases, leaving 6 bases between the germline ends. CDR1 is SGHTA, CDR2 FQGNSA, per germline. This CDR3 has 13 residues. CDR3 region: CASSLVRKETQYF. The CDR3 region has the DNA TGTGCCAGCAGCTTAGTAAGGAAAGAGACCCAGTACTTC.

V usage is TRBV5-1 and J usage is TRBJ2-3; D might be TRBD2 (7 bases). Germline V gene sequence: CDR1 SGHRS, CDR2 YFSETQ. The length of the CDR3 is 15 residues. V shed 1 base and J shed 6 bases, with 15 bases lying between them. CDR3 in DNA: TGCGCCAGCAGCTTGCTCCGGGGGGCTTCGGATACGCAGTATTTT. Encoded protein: CASSLLRGASDTQYF.

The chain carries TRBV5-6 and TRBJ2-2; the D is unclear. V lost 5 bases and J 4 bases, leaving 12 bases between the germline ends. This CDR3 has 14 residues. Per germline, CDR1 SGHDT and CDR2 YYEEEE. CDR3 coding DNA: TGTGCCAGCAGTGCTCTCGTGGGCACCGGGGAGCTGTTTTTT. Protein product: CASSALVGTGELFF. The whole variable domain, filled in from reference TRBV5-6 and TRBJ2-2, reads DAGVTQSPTHLIKTRGQQVTLRCSPKSGHDTVSWYQQALGQGPQFIFQYYEEEERQRGNFPDRFSGHQFPNYSSELNVNALLLGDSALYLCASSALVGTGELFFGEGSRLTVL.

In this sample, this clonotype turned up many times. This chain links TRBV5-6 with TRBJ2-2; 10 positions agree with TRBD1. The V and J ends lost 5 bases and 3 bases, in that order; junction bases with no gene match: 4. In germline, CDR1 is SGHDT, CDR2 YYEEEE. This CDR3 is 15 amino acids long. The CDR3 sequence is CASRPGTGDTGELFF. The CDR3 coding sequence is TGTGCCAGCAGGCCCGGGACAGGGGACACCGGGGAGCTGTTTTTT.

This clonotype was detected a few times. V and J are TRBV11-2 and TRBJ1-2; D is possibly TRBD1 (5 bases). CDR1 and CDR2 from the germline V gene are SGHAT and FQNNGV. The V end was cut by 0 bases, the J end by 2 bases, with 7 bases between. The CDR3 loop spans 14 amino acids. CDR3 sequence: CASSLETANYGYTF. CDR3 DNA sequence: TGTGCCAGCAGCTTAGAGACAGCGAACTATGGCTACACCTTC.

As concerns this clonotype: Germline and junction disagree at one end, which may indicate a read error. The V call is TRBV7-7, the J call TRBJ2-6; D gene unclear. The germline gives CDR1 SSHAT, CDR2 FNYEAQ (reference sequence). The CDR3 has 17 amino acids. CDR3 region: CASSQTSTSAGANVLTF. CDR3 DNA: TGTGCTAGCAGCCAAACAAGCACGAGCGCGGGGGCCAACGTCCTGACTTTC.

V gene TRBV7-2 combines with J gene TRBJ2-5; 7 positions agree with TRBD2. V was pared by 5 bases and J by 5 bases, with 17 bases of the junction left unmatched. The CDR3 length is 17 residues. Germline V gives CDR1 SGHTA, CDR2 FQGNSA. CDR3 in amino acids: CASSVGRGSRSHETQYF. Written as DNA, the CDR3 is TGTGCCAGCAGCGTAGGGCGGGGGAGCCGGAGCCATGAGACCCAGTACTTC.